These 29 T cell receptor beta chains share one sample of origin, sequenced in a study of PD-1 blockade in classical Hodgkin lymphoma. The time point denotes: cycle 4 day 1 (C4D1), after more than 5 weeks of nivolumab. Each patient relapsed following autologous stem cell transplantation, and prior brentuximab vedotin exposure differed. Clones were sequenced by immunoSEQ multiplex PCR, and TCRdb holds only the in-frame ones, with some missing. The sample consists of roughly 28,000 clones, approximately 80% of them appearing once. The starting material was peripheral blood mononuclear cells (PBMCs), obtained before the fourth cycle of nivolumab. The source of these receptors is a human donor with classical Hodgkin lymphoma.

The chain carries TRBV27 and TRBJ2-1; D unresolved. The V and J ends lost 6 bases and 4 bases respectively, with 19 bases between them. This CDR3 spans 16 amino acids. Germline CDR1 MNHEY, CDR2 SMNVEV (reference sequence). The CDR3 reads CASSLGLGFGYNEQFF. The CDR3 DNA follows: TGTGCCAGCAGCCTAGGCCTCGGCTTCGGGTACAATGAGCAGTTCTTC.

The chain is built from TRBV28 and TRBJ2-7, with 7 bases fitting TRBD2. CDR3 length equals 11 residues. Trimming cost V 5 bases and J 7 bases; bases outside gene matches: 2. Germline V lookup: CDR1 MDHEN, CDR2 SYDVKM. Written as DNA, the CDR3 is TGTGCCAGCAGTACGCGGGGGGAGCAGTACTTC. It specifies CASSTRGEQYF.

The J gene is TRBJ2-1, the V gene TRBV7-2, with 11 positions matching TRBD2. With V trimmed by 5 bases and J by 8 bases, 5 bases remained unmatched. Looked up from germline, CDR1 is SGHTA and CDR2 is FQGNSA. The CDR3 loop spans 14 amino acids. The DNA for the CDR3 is TGTGCCAGCAGCGATAGCGGGGGGGACGATGAGCAGTTCTTC. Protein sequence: CASSDSGGDDEQFF.

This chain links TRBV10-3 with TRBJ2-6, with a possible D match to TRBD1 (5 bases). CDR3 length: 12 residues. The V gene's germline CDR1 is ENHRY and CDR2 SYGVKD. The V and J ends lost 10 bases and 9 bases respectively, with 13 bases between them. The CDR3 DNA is TGTGCCACCAAAGACAGAGACAACGTCCTGACTTTC. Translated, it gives CATKDRDNVLTF.

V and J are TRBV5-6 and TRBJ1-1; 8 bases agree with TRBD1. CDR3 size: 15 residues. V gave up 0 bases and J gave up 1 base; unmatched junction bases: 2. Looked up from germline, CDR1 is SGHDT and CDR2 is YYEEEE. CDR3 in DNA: TGTGCCAGCAGCTTGGCCAGGGGGCGGAACACTGAAGCTTTCTTT. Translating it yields CASSLARGRNTEAFF.

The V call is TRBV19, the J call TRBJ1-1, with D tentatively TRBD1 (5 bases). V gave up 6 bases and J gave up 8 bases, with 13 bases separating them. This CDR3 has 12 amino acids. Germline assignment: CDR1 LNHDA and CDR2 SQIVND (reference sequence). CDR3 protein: CASSPGADEAFF. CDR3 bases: TGTGCCAGTAGCCCCGGGGCGGACGAAGCTTTCTTT.

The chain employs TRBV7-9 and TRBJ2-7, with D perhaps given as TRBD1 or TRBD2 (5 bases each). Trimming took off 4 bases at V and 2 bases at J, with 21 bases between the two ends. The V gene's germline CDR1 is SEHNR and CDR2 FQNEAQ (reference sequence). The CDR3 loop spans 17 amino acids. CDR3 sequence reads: CASSSPGRTLIPYEQYF. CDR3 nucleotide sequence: TGTGCCAGCAGCTCTCCGGGACGGACCCTTATTCCCTACGAGCAGTACTTC.

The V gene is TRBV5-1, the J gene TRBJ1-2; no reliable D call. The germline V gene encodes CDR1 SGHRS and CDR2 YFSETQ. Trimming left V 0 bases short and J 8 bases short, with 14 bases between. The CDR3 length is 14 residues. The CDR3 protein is CASSLAPNQEGYTF. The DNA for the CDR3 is TGCGCCAGCAGCTTGGCCCCCAATCAAGAAGGCTACACCTTC.

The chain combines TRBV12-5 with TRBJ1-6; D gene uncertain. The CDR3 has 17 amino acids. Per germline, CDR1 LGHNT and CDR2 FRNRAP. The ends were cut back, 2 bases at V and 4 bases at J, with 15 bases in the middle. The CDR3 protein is CASGLSLRADYNSPLHF. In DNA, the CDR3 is TGTGCTAGTGGTTTGTCTCTGAGGGCCGATTATAATTCACCCCTCCACTTT.

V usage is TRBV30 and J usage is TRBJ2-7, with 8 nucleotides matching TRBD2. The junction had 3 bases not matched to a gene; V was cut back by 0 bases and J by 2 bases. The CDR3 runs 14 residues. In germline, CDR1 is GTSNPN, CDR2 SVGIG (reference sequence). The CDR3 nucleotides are TGTGCCTGGAGTGTTGGACTAGCCCCCTACGAGCAGTACTTC. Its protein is CAWSVGLAPYEQYF. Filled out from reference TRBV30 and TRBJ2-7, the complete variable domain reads SQTIHQWPATLVQPVGSPLSLECTVEGTSNPNLYWYRQAAGRGLQLLFYSVGIGQISSEVPQNLSASRPQDRQFILSSKKLLLSDSGFYLCAWSVGLAPYEQYFGPGTRLTVT.

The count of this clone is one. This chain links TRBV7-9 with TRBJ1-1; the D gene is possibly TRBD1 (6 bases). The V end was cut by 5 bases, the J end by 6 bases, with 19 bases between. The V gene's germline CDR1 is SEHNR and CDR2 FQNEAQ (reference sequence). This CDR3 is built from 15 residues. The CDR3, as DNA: TGTGCCAGCAGCCCCCCTTACAGGGCAAATCCTGAAGCTTTCTTT. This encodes CASSPPYRANPEAFF.

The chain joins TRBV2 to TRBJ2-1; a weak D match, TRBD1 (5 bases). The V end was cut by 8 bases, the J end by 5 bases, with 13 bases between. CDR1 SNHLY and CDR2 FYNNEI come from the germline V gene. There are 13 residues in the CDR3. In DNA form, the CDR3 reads TGTGCCAGCTACAGGACCGACCACAATGAGCAGTTCTTC. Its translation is CASYRTDHNEQFF.

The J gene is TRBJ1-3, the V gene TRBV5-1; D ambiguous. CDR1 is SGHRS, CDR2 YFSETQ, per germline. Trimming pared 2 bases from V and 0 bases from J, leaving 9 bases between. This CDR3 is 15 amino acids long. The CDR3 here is CASSFEAHSGNTIYF. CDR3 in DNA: TGCGCCAGCAGCTTTGAGGCTCACTCTGGAAACACCATATATTTT.

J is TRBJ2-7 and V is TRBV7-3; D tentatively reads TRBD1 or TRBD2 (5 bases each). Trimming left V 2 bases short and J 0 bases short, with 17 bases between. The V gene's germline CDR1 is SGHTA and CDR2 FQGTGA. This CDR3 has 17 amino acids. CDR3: CASSLEGPLFLSYEQYF. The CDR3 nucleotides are TGTGCCAGCAGCTTAGAGGGACCCCTTTTCCTCTCCTACGAGCAGTACTTC.

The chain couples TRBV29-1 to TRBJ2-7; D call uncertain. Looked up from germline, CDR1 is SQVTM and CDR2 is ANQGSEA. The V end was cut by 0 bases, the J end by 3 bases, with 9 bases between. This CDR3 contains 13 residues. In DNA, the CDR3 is TGCAGCGTTGAAGATATGGGGATCTACGAGCAGTACTTC. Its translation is CSVEDMGIYEQYF.

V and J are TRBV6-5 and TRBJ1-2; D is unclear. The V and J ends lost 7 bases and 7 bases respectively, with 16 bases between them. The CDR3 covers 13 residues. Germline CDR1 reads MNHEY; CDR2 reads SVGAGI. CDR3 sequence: CASTTLWAPGYTF. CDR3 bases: TGTGCCAGCACAACCCTCTGGGCTCCTGGCTACACCTTC.

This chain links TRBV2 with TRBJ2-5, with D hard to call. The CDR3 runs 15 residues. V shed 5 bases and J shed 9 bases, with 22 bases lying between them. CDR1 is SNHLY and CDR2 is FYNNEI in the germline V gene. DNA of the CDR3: TGTGCCAGCAGTTTCCCGGAACCGTCCAACCCAGCCCAGTACTTC. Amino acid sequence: CASSFPEPSNPAQYF.

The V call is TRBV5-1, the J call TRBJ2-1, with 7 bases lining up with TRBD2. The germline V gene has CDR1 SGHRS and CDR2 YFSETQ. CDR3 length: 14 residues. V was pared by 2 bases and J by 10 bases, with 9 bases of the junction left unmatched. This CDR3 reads CASSFQSGVVEQFF. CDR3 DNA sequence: TGCGCCAGCAGCTTCCAAAGCGGGGTGGTCGAGCAGTTCTTC.

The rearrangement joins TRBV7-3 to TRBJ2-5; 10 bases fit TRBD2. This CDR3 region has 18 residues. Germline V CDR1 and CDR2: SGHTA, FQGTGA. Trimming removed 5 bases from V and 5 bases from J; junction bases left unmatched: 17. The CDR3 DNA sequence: TGTGCCAGCAGCCTCTCGGGAAGCGGGGGGGCCCGGGTTGAGACCCAGTACTTC. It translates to CASSLSGSGGARVETQYF.

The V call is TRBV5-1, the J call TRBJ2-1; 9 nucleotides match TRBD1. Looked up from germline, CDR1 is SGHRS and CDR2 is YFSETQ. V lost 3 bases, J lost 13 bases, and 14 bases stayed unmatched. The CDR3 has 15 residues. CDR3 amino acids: CASSSPGQGPPVQFF. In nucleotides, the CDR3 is TGCGCCAGCAGCTCGCCGGGACAGGGCCCTCCTGTACAGTTCTTC.

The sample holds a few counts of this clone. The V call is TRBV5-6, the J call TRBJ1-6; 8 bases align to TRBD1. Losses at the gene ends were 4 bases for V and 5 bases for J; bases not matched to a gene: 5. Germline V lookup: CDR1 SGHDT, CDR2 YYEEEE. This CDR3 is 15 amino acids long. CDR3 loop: CASSPGQEDNSPLHF. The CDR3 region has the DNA TGTGCCAGCAGCCCGGGACAGGAGGATAATTCACCCCTCCACTTT.

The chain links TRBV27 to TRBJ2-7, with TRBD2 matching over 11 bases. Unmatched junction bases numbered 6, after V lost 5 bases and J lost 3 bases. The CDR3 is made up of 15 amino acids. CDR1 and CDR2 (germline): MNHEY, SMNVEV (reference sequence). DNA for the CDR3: TGTGCCAGCAGTATAGGGACTAGCGGCCTCTACGAGCAGTACTTC. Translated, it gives CASSIGTSGLYEQYF.

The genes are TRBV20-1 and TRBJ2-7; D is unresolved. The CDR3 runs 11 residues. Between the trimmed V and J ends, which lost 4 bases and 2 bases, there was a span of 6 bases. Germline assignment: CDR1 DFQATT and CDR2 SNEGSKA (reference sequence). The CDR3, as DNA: TGCAGTGCTACACTGACCTACGAGCAGTACTTC. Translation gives CSATLTYEQYF.

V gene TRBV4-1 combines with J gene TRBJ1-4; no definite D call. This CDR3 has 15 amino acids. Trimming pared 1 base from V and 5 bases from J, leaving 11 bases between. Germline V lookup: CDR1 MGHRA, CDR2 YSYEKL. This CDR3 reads CASSQVSTSNEKLFF. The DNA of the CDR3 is TGCGCCAGCAGCCAAGTTTCCACCTCCAATGAAAAACTGTTTTTT.

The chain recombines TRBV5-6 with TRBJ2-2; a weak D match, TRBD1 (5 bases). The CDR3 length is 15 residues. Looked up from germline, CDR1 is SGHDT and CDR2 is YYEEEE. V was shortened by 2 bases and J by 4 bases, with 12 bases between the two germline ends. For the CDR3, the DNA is TGTGCCAGCAGCTTATCAGGGCTTATCACCGGGGAGCTGTTTTTT. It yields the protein CASSLSGLITGELFF.

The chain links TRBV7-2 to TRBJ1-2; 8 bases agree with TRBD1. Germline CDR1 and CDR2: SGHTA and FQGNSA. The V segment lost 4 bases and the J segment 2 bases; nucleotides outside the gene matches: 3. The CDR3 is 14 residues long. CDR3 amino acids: CASSSDRVNYGYTF. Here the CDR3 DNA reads TGTGCCAGCAGCTCGGACAGGGTGAACTATGGCTACACCTTC.

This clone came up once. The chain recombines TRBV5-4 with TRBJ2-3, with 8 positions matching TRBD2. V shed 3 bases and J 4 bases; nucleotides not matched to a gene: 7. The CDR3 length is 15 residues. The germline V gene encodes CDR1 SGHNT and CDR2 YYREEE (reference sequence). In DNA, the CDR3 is TGTGCCAGCAGCTCCCGGGGGGGCGGCGCAGATACGCAGTATTTT. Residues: CASSSRGGGADTQYF.

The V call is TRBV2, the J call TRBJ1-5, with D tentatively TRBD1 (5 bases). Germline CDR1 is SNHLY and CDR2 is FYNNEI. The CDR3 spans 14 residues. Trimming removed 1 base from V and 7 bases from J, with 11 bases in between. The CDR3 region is CASSEVGGLQPQHF. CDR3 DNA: TGTGCCAGCAGTGAAGTGGGGGGTCTGCAGCCCCAGCATTTT.

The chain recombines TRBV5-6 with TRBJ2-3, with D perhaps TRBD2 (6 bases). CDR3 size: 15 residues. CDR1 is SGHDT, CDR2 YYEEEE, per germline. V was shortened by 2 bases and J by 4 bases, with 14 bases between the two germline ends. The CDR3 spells CASSLFSGSADTQYF. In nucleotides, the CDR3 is TGTGCCAGCAGCTTATTCTCCGGGAGCGCAGATACGCAGTATTTT.